This TCR beta chain derives from a study of identical twins. MiXCR, run by TCRdb on the 5' RACE reads, gives a single entry per CDR3 protein. The sample lists 1.5 million to 2 million distinct CDR3 sequences; around 29% were seen once. Germline V lookup: CDR1 LGHNA, CDR2 YNFKEQ. This CDR3 is 19 amino acids long. V was trimmed by 3 bases and J by 2 bases, leaving 26 bases between them. The chain has TRBV4-2 and TRBJ2-7, with a weak D call TRBD1 (7 bases). The source is a newborn girl in good health. The sample consisted of cord blood. The CDR3 loop reads CASSHSGGPQGMGTYEQYF. CDR3 coding DNA: TGTGCCAGCAGCCATTCAGGGGGGCCGCAGGGTATGGGGACCTACGAGCAGTACTTC.